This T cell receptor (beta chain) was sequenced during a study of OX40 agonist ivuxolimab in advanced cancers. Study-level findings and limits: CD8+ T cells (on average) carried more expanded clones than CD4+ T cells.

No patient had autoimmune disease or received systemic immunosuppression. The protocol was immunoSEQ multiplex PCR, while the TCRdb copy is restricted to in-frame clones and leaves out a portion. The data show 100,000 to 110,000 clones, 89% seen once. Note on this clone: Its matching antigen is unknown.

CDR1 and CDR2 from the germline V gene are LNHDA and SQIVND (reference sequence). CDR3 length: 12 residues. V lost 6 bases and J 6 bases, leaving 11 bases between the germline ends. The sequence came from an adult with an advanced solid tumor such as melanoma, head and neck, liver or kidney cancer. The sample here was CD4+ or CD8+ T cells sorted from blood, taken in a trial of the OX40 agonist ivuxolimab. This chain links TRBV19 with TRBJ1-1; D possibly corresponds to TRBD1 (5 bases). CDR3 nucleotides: TGTGCCAGTAGCCAGGGTCCCGCTGAAGCTTTCTTT. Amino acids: CASSQGPAEAFF.